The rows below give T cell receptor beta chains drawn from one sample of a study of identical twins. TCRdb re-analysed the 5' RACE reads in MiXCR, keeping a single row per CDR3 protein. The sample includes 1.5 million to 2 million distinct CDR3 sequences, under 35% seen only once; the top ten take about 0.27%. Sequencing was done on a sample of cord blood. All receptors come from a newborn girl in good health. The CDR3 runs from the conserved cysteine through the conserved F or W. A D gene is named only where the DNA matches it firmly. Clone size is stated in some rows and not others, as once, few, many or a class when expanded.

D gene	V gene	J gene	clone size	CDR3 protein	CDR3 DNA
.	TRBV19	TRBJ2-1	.	CASSSRTVQFF	TGTGCCAGTAGTTCGAGGACTGTGCAGTTCTTC
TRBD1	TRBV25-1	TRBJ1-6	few	CASSIQGGENSPLHF	TGTGCCAGCAGTATACAGGGGGGTGAGAATTCACCCCTCCACTTT
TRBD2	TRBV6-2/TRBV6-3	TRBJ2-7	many	CASMIAGGLGEQYF	TGTGCCAGCATGATAGCGGGAGGCCTAGGCGAGCAGTACTTC
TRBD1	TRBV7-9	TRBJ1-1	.	CASSSTDRETEAFF	TGTGCCAGCAGCTCAACAGACAGGGAGACTGAAGCTTTCTTT
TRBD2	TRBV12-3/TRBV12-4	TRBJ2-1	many	CASSPSGTSGSKFF	TGTGCCAGCAGTCCTTCCGGGACTAGCGGGAGTAAGTTCTTC
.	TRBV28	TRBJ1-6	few	CATLVGGRYNSPLHF	TGTGCCACCCTTGTGGGGGGACGGTATAATTCACCCCTCCACTTT
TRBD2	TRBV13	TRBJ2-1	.	CASSSQRGEQFF	TGTGCCAGCAGCTCCCAGCGGGGGGAGCAGTTCTTC
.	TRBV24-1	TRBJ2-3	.	CATSDSTGKGTDTQYF	TGTGCCACCAGTGATTCAACAGGGAAGGGCACAGATACGCAGTATTTT
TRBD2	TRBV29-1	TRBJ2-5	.	CSVGGLAGGYGYNEQYF	TGCAGCGTTGGGGGACTAGCGGGGGGCTATGGGTACAATGAGCAGTACTTC
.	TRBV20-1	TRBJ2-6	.	CSARELRSGANVLTF	TGCAGTGCTAGAGAGCTGAGATCTGGGGCCAACGTCCTGACTTTC